The 14 T cell receptor beta chains presented below share a single source sample, sequenced in a study of blood T cells in healthy people across ages (dated by TCRdb to the mid-2010s). Libraries were made using 5' RACE. Sequencing took place on an Illumina HiSeq 2500. A second roughly 7 to 11 cycle PCR used a sample-barcoded 5' primer and a J-beta primer mix. The public reads were quality trimmed at Q25 with fastp and then assembled into clones with MiXCR by TCRdb, keeping productive beta chains. When rows share a CDR3 protein, they turn into one entry using the most common DNA and genes. For this sample the table gives 1.4 million to 1.5 million distinct CDR3 sequences, of which approximately 42% were detected only once. 7.9% of the sample belongs to the ten largest clones. Sequenced input: blood. The source is a woman under 30 in good health.

This chain joins TRBV6-1 and TRBJ2-6; D not certain. Germline lookup yields CDR1 MNHNS and CDR2 SASEGT. V lost 6 bases, J lost 0 bases, and 9 bases lay in between. CDR3 length: 15 amino acids. The CDR3 here is CASSAITSGANVLTF. The CDR3 nucleotides read TGTGCCAGCAGCGCGATCACCTCTGGGGCCAACGTCCTGACTTTC.

The J gene is TRBJ1-5, the V gene TRBV6-1; 9 nucleotides match TRBD1. This CDR3 has 17 residues. Trimming removed 6 bases from V and 1 base from J; junction bases left unmatched: 10. Germline CDR1 MNHNS, CDR2 SASEGT. As DNA, the CDR3 is TGTGCCAGCAGCCGGACTACAGGGGGCGGAAGCAATCAGCCCCAGCATTTT. Protein sequence: CASSRTTGGGSNQPQHF.

This clonotype appeared a few times. The rearrangement joins TRBV6-1 to TRBJ2-1, with 13 bases aligning to TRBD2. Trimming removed 5 bases from V and 8 bases from J; junction bases left unmatched: 9. Per germline, CDR1 MNHNS and CDR2 SASEGT. The CDR3 is made up of 16 amino acids. DNA for the CDR3: TGTGCCAGCAGTCAAGGACTAGCGGGGGCCGCGGATGAGCAGTTCTTC. As protein: CASSQGLAGAADEQFF.

This clonotype was counted once. V gene TRBV29-1 combines with J gene TRBJ2-7; TRBD1 is a possible D gene (5 bases). This CDR3 is built from 13 residues. CDR1 and CDR2 (germline): SQVTM, ANQGSEA. V gave up 7 bases and J gave up 3 bases, with 16 bases separating them. The DNA for the CDR3 is TGCAGCGGCAGGGCCGGGCCCCTCTACGAGCAGTACTTC. Amino acid sequence: CSGRAGPLYEQYF.

The V call is TRBV5-6, the J call TRBJ1-2, with a weak D call TRBD1 (6 bases). The CDR3 covers 14 residues. The ends were cut back, 2 bases at V and 11 bases at J, with 19 bases in the middle. Germline V gives CDR1 SGHDT, CDR2 YYEEEE. The CDR3 sequence is CASSFQDSLEFYTF. The CDR3 DNA follows: TGTGCCAGCAGCTTCCAGGACAGTCTTGAGTTTTACACCTTC.

This clonotype occurred once. This chain links TRBV5-1 with TRBJ1-2, with D hard to call. Germline V lookup: CDR1 SGHRS, CDR2 YFSETQ. Trimming left V 4 bases short and J 4 bases short, with 11 bases between. This CDR3 has 13 amino acids. The CDR3 bases are TGCGCCAGCAGCGCCAGCATGATCTATGGCTACACCTTC. Its translation is CASSASMIYGYTF.

This clonotype has only a few counts. The V call is TRBV6-2 or TRBV6-3, the J call TRBJ2-1, with a possible D match to TRBD2 (6 bases). The CDR3 spans 14 residues. CDR1 MNHEY and CDR2 SVGEGT come from the germline V gene. The V gene lost 10 bases and the J gene lost 0 bases, with 13 bases spanning the gap. CDR3 bases: TGTGCCACCGCGAGCGGGTACTCCTACAATGAGCAGTTCTTC. This encodes CATASGYSYNEQFF.

Comments on this clonotype: Because it lacks the conserved phenylalanine or tryptophan at the end, this CDR3 is likely a read error. The V gene is TRBV12-3 or TRBV12-4, the J gene TRBJ1-2; no reliable D call. The CDR3 covers 16 residues. Trimming took 4 bases from V and 6 from J, leaving 21 bases between them. CDR3 nucleotides: TGTGCCAGCAGTTACTCAGCGTCAATGTTCCGGGATGGCTACACCATC. This translates into CASSYSASMFRDGYTI.

The chain recombines TRBV20-1 with TRBJ1-2, with D perhaps TRBD1 (5 bases). The CDR3 contains 17 residues. Germline-derived CDR1 and CDR2 are DFQATT and SNEGSKA (reference sequence). Trimming took 3 bases from V and 2 from J, leaving 22 bases between them. The CDR3 region has the DNA TGCAGTGCTAGCGTCTTAGCATCGGCAGGGCGCAACTATGGCTACACCTTC. Amino acid sequence: CSASVLASAGRNYGYTF.

Regarding this clonotype: The junction departs from the called germline gene at one end, perhaps through a read error. This sequence joins TRBV6-6 and TRBJ2-1; 8 nucleotides line up with TRBD2. Germline CDR1 and CDR2: MNHNY and SVGAGI (reference sequence). This CDR3 spans 17 amino acids. CDR3 in DNA: TGTGCCGGCAGTTACGGAGCGGGGGCCCACTTCTACAATGAGCAGTTCTTC. Translation gives CAGSYGAGAHFYNEQFF.

This chain connects TRBV6-1 to TRBJ2-7; possible D gene TRBD2, 6 bases. Trimming took off 6 bases at V and 6 bases at J, with 18 bases between the two ends. This CDR3 spans 14 amino acids. Germline V gives CDR1 MNHNS, CDR2 SASEGT. The CDR3 loop is CASRLGGESSEQYF. As DNA, the CDR3 is TGTGCCAGCAGATTAGGCGGGGAATCGTCCGAGCAGTACTTC.

J is TRBJ2-1 and V is TRBV20-1; the D gene is possibly TRBD1 (6 bases). Germline values: CDR1 DFQATT, CDR2 SNEGSKA (reference sequence). The CDR3 is made up of 16 amino acids. The CDR3 region has the DNA TGCAGAGCTGACCCCCACAGGGAACCCAGGAGCCATGAGCAGTTCTTC. This translates into CRADPHREPRSHEQFF.

V usage is TRBV5-1 and J usage is TRBJ2-3; tentatively, D is TRBD1 (5 bases). The CDR3 extends over 16 amino acids. Looked up from germline, CDR1 is SGHRS and CDR2 is YFSETQ. V was shortened by 0 bases and J by 0 bases, with 11 bases between the two germline ends. CDR3 DNA sequence: TGCGCCAGCAGCTTGGGTTGGACACTCAGCACAGATACGCAGTATTTT. Translation gives CASSLGWTLSTDTQYF.

In this sample, this clonotype turned up a few times. The rearrangement uses TRBV3-1 and TRBJ1-5, with D possibly being TRBD1 (5 bases). V was pared by 1 base and J by 5 bases, with 15 bases between. CDR3 length: 16 amino acids. Germline V gene data show CDR1 as LGHDT and CDR2 as YNNKEL (reference sequence). The CDR3 region has the DNA TGTGCCAGCAGCCAAGGCGCAACCGGGGCAGATCAGCCCCAGCATTTT. Its protein product is CASSQGATGADQPQHF.